Below, 9 T cell receptor beta chains from the same sample are listed, as sequenced in a study of blood T cell repertoires in COVID-19. The method was immunoSEQ multiplex PCR; TCRdb's version includes in-frame clones alone and lacks a portion of them. The sample holds 450,000 or so clones, less than 95% seen once. The specimen was PBMCs or T cells enriched from blood (not recorded which). Source of these receptors: a man aged 18 to 29 who had recovered from COVID-19.

This clone was recorded a few times. CDR3: CASSLGQGGTGELFF. CDR3 nucleotide sequence: TGTGCCAGCAGTTTGGGACAGGGCGGCACCGGGGAGCTGTTTTTT. The chain employs TRBV2 and TRBJ2-2, with 9 nucleotides matching TRBD1. This CDR3 has 15 amino acids. The J segment lost 4 bases and the V segment lost 5 bases, leaving 5 bases of the junction unmatched. Germline loops: CDR1 SNHLY, CDR2 FYNNEI. The full variable domain, in which reference TRBV2 and TRBJ2-2 provide the parts outside the CDR3, is EPEVTQTPSHQVTQMGQEVILRCVPISNHLYFYWYRQILGQKVEFLVSFYNNEISEKSEIFDDQFSVERPDGSNFTLKIRSTKLEDSAMYFCASSLGQGGTGELFFGEGSRLTVL.

This clone was detected only once. The chain employs TRBV2 and TRBJ2-7; maybe TRBD2 (6 bases). Germline V CDR1 and CDR2: SNHLY, FYNNEI. CDR3 length: 16 residues. Trimming cost V 1 base and J 3 bases, with 16 bases left between them. The CDR3 bases are TGTGCCAGCAGTGAAGACCCGGGACTCCTACTCTACGAGCAGTACTTC. Residues: CASSEDPGLLLYEQYF.

The chain recombines TRBV11-3 with TRBJ2-5, with 9 bases aligning to TRBD2. The CDR3 runs to 17 residues. The J segment lost 3 bases and the V segment lost 1 base, leaving 9 bases of the junction unmatched. Germline V gene sequence: CDR1 SGHNT, CDR2 YENEEA. The CDR3 coding sequence is TGTGCCAGCAGCTTAGTCGTCCTGGGCGGGGGGGAAGAGACCCAGTACTTC. Translating gives CASSLVVLGGGEETQYF. Variable domain in full (rest from reference TRBV11-3 and TRBJ2-5): EAGVVQSPRYKIIEKKQPVAFWCNPISGHNTLYWYLQNLGQGPELLIRYENEEAVDDSQLPKDRFSAERLKGVDSTLKIQPAELGDSAVYLCASSLVVLGGGEETQYFGPGTRLLVL.

The genes are TRBV3-1 (or the pseudogene TRBV3-2) and TRBJ1-2; D not certain. The germline gives CDR1 LGHDT, CDR2 YNNKEL (reference sequence). CDR3 length equals 16 residues. Trimming stripped 4 bases from V and 2 bases from J, with 17 bases between. The CDR3 DNA is TGTGCCAGCAGCCCCCGAGGTGTGGTACCGAACTATGGCTACACCTTC. Translated, it gives CASSPRGVVPNYGYTF.

A single count supports this clone. V usage is TRBV9 and J usage is TRBJ1-6; D call uncertain. There are 14 residues in the CDR3. The germline V and J ends were trimmed by 0 bases and 8 bases, with 9 bases remaining between them. The germline V gene has CDR1 SGDLS and CDR2 YYNGEE. CDR3 sequence reads: CASSVGDRDSPLHF. CDR3 nucleotides: TGTGCCAGCAGCGTAGGAGATAGAGATTCACCCCTCCACTTT.

V is TRBV2 and J is TRBJ2-7; D possibly corresponds to TRBD1 (5 bases). There are 15 residues in the CDR3. The germline V gene encodes CDR1 SNHLY and CDR2 FYNNEI. Trimming left V 2 bases short and J 2 bases short, with 13 bases between. CDR3 in DNA: TGTGCCAGCAGTGAAAGCAGGGTACTTACCTACGAGCAGTACTTC. Protein product: CASSESRVLTYEQYF.

The chain has TRBV19 and TRBJ1-2; 8 bases are a match to TRBD1. V lost 6 bases and J lost 3; bases outside the gene matches: 6. The CDR3 loop spans 14 amino acids. Looked up from germline, CDR1 is LNHDA and CDR2 is SQIVND (reference sequence). This chain's CDR3 is CASSDRGRDYGYTF. CDR3 coding DNA: TGTGCCAGTAGCGACAGGGGCCGGGACTATGGCTACACCTTC.

The genes are TRBV24-1 and TRBJ2-1; D remains unclear. The germline V gene has CDR1 KGHDR and CDR2 SFDVKD. This CDR3 has 15 amino acids. V was shortened by 4 bases and J by 5 bases, with 14 bases between the two germline ends. Written as DNA, the CDR3 is TGTGCCACCAGTGACCCCGCGATGAGTAACAATGAGCAGTTCTTC. Protein product: CATSDPAMSNNEQFF.

The V call is TRBV28, the J call TRBJ1-5; tentative D call: TRBD1 (5 bases). V was trimmed by 6 bases and J by 6 bases, leaving 18 bases between them. The CDR3 loop spans 15 amino acids. Germline V gene sequence: CDR1 MDHEN, CDR2 SYDVKM. The CDR3 loop reads CASSEERGVGQPQHF. The CDR3, as DNA: TGTGCCAGCAGCGAAGAGCGGGGGGTGGGTCAGCCCCAGCATTTT.